This entry lists 15 T cell receptor beta chains sequenced from one sample in a study of cytomegalovirus exposure and HLA in healthy donors. The primer mix had 60 Vbeta and 13 Jbeta primers. Data came from immunoSEQ multiplex PCR; TCRdb stores just in-frame clones and leaves some out. The table includes 81,000 or so clones, around 62% detected once. The sequencing sample was made of PBMCs. The source is a woman aged 25 to 45 in good health and CMV-seropositive.

A few counts support this clone. The V gene is TRBV25-1, the J gene TRBJ2-7; D gene uncertain. This CDR3 spans 11 amino acids. Looked up from germline, CDR1 is MGHDK and CDR2 is SYGVNS. Trimming removed 3 bases from V and 6 bases from J, with 6 bases in between. The CDR3 nucleotides read TGTGCCAGCAGTGAGATTAGCGAGCAGTACTTC. Translating it yields CASSEISEQYF.

With respect to this clone: Sequence at one end of the junction differs from germline and may be a read error. The gene calls are TRBV18 and TRBJ2-7; D uncertain. Germline V gives CDR1 KGHSH, CDR2 LQKENI. The CDR3 is made up of 11 amino acids. The CDR3 protein is CASSPGFGSFF. CDR3 nucleotides: TGTGCCAGCTCACCCGGCTTCGGGTCCTTCTTC.

This clone was counted only a few times. The J gene is TRBJ2-5, the V gene TRBV15; tentatively, D is TRBD2 (7 bases). Between the trimmed V and J ends, which lost 6 bases and 9 bases, there was a span of 20 bases. Per the germline V gene, CDR1 is LNHNV and CDR2 is YYDKDF (reference sequence). The CDR3 totals 14 residues. This CDR3 is CATRGGASLEAQYF. The CDR3 DNA reads TGTGCCACCAGGGGGGGGGCCTCACTTGAGGCCCAGTACTTC.

This sequence joins TRBV5-8 and TRBJ1-2, with 8 bases matching TRBD1. This CDR3 has 14 amino acids. The germline V gene has CDR1 SGHTS and CDR2 YDEGEE. The J segment lost 4 bases and the V segment lost 3 bases, leaving 5 bases of the junction unmatched. CDR3 sequence reads: CASSYGTGTYGYTF. CDR3 DNA: TGTGCCAGCAGCTACGGGACAGGAACCTATGGCTACACCTTC.

This chain connects TRBV10-3 to TRBJ2-3; the D gene is possibly TRBD1 (6 bases). V dropped 6 bases and J dropped 2 bases, with 15 bases sitting between them. CDR3 length equals 15 residues. CDR1 and CDR2 from the germline V gene are ENHRY and SYGVKD. Here the CDR3 reads CAISGTHSLTDTQYF. The CDR3 DNA sequence: TGTGCCATCAGCGGGACACATTCGCTCACAGATACGCAGTATTTT.

The genes are TRBV5-6 and TRBJ1-3; tentatively, D is TRBD1 (6 bases). V lost 4 bases and J lost 0, with 14 bases in between. This CDR3 contains 16 residues. Germline V gene data show CDR1 as SGHDT and CDR2 as YYEEEE. CDR3 sequence (DNA): TGTGCCAGCAGCCAATACTGGACAGCCTCTGGAAACACCATATATTTT. The encoded protein is CASSQYWTASGNTIYF.

This clone has just a few counts. V gene TRBV6-1 combines with J gene TRBJ1-5, with D hard to call. V dropped 5 bases and J dropped 3 bases, with 8 bases sitting between them. CDR3 length: 13 amino acids. Germline lookup yields CDR1 MNHNS and CDR2 SASEGT. CDR3 in DNA: TGTGCCAGCAGTATAAGCCTCAATCAGCCCCAGCATTTT. Translating it yields CASSISLNQPQHF.

The gene calls are TRBV6-4 and TRBJ2-3; TRBD2 matches at 8 bases. The CDR3 loop spans 15 amino acids. CDR1 is MRHNA, CDR2 SNTAGT, per germline. V was pared by 4 bases and J by 2 bases, with 5 bases of the junction left unmatched. The CDR3 region has the DNA TGTGCCAGCAGTGTGAACGGGGGGGCCACAGATACGCAGTATTTT. It codes for CASSVNGGATDTQYF.

The chain employs TRBV27 and TRBJ2-7; D might be TRBD1 (6 bases). The CDR3 runs to 13 residues. Trimming left V 6 bases short and J 2 bases short, with 11 bases between. Germline values: CDR1 MNHEY, CDR2 SMNVEV (reference sequence). CDR3 coding DNA: TGTGCCAGCAGCTACAGGGATCCCTACGAGCAGTACTTC. This sequence encodes CASSYRDPYEQYF.

This clone was observed a few times. The chain carries TRBV4-2 and TRBJ2-5; a weak D match, TRBD2 (5 bases). The germline CDR1 and CDR2 sequences are LGHNA and YNFKEQ. Trimming stripped 4 bases from V and 5 bases from J, with 14 bases between. The CDR3 has 14 amino acids. CDR3 DNA sequence: TGTGCCAGCAGCCCTACTCGTCCGGGGGAGACCCAGTACTTC. Encoded protein: CASSPTRPGETQYF.

The chain combines TRBV5-6 with TRBJ1-1; 9 positions match TRBD1. This CDR3 comprises 15 residues. With V trimmed by 4 bases and J by 4 bases, 8 bases remained unmatched. Per germline, CDR1 SGHDT and CDR2 YYEEEE. The chain's CDR3 is CASSRRQGVSTEAFF. The DNA for the CDR3 is TGTGCCAGCAGCCGCAGACAGGGGGTTAGCACTGAAGCTTTCTTT.

The chain has TRBV5-6 and TRBJ1-1; tentatively, D is TRBD1 (5 bases). Between the trimmed V and J ends, which lost 2 bases and 1 base, there was a span of 9 bases. CDR1 is SGHDT and CDR2 is YYEEEE in the germline V gene. The CDR3 runs 14 residues. The CDR3 reads CASSLGVTNTEAFF. CDR3 bases: TGTGCCAGCAGCTTAGGGGTGACGAACACTGAAGCTTTCTTT.

The chain uses TRBV19 and TRBJ2-2; possibly TRBD1 for D (6 bases). The V end lost 6 bases, the J end lost 4 bases, and 12 bases lay between the germline ends. This CDR3 is built from 14 residues. Looked up from germline, CDR1 is LNHDA and CDR2 is SQIVND (reference sequence). CDR3 loop: CASRAQGFTGELFF. DNA for the CDR3: TGTGCCAGTAGAGCACAGGGCTTCACCGGGGAGCTGTTTTTT.

The V gene is TRBV6-1, the J gene TRBJ2-1, with TRBD1 as a possible D gene (6 bases). The V end lost 7 bases, the J end lost 3 bases, and 16 bases lay between the germline ends. The V gene's germline CDR1 is MNHNS and CDR2 SASEGT. There are 15 residues in the CDR3. CDR3 nucleotides: TGTGCCAGCAATACCGGGACACTCATCTACAATGAGCAGTTCTTC. Translated: CASNTGTLIYNEQFF.

A few counts support this clone. The chain recombines TRBV5-6 with TRBJ1-1; 9 nucleotides align to TRBD1. The CDR3 runs 13 residues. With V trimmed by 4 bases and J by 11 bases, 9 bases remained unmatched. Looked up from germline, CDR1 is SGHDT and CDR2 is YYEEEE. This CDR3 is CASSHRDRVAAFF. The CDR3 DNA is TGTGCCAGCAGCCACCGGGACAGGGTCGCGGCTTTCTTT.